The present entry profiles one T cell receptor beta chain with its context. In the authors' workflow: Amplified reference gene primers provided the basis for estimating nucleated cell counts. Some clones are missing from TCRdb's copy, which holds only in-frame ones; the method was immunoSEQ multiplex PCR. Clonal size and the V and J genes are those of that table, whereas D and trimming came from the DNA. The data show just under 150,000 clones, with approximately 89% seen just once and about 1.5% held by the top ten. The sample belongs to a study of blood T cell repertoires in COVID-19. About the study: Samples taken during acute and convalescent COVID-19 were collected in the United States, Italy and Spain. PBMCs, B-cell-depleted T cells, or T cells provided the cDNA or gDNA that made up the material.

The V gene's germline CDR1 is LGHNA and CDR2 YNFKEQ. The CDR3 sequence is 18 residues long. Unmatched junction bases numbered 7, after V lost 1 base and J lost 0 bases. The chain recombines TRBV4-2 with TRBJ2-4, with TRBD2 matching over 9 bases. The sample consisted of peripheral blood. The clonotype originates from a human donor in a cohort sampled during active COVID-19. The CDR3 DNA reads TGTGCCAGCAGCCAAGCGGCGGGGGGGTCGCTAGCCAAAAACATTCAGTACTTC. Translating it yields CASSQAAGGSLAKNIQYF.